These T cell receptor beta chains were read from a single sample in a study of identical twins. TCRdb processed the 5' RACE reads anew with MiXCR; each CDR3 protein has one entry. Among around 1.7 million distinct CDR3 sequences, around a third were seen once, and the ten largest hold around 0.3%. The sequencing input was cord blood. Every receptor here comes from a newborn girl in good health. Each CDR3 is given with its conserved first and last residue. The order of the fields is D gene, J gene, clone size, V gene, CDR3 protein, CDR3 DNA. The D gene is left open where the match is weak. Some rows mark clone size as missing; the rest say once, few, many or name a class of expanded clone.

-	TRBJ2-3	-	TRBV30	CAWNAGQPSGTDTQYF	TGTGCCTGGAACGCGGGACAGCCCTCGGGGACAGATACGCAGTATTTT
-	TRBJ2-1	few	TRBV12-3/TRBV12-4	CASSLARDRDNEQFF	TGTGCCAGCAGTTTAGCCCGGGACCGCGACAATGAGCAGTTCTTC
-	TRBJ1-5	-	TRBV6-1	CASNPDRYQPQHF	TGTGCCAGCAACCCTGACCGGTATCAGCCCCAGCATTTT
TRBD2	TRBJ2-1	-	TRBV14	CASSHHSGGAGDEQFF	TGTGCCAGCAGCCATCACAGCGGGGGGGCGGGAGATGAGCAGTTCTTC
-	TRBJ2-7	-	TRBV11-2	CASSLMLRGLPFDEQYF	TGTGCCAGCAGCTTAATGCTGCGGGGGCTCCCCTTCGATGAGCAGTACTTC
TRBD2	TRBJ2-3	-	TRBV7-2	CASSPFPRVRAGADTQYF	TGTGCCAGCAGTCCCTTCCCTAGGGTTAGAGCGGGGGCAGATACGCAGTATTTT
-	TRBJ2-6	-	TRBV7-6	CASSLIAASGANVLTF	TGTGCCAGCAGCTTAATAGCGGCCTCTGGGGCCAACGTCCTGACTTTC
TRBD2	TRBJ2-1	few	TRBV28	CASSGTSGNAYNEQFF	TGTGCCAGCAGTGGGACTAGCGGGAACGCCTACAATGAGCAGTTCTTC
TRBD2	TRBJ2-1	-	TRBV20-1	CSAGLAGGLKHSYNEQFF	TGCAGTGCTGGACTAGCGGGGGGCCTTAAACACTCCTACAATGAGCAGTTCTTC
-	TRBJ1-1	-	TRBV20-1	CSARALFGSTEAFF	TGCAGTGCTAGAGCTTTGTTTGGGAGCACTGAAGCTTTCTTT
-	TRBJ2-3	-	TRBV18	CASSYWGITDTQYF	TGTGCCAGCTCATACTGGGGGATCACAGATACGCAGTATTTT
-	TRBJ1-2	-	TRBV7-2	CASSLEARGDYGYTF	TGTGCCAGCAGCTTGGAGGCGAGAGGAGATTATGGCTACACCTTC
TRBD2	TRBJ2-2	few	TRBV9	CASSVARKGGLAENTGELFF	TGTGCCAGCAGCGTAGCAAGGAAGGGGGGACTAGCCGAGAACACCGGGGAGCTGTTTTTT
-	TRBJ2-7	-	TRBV21-1	CASSKFPTGGSYEQYF	TGTGCCAGCAGCAAATTCCCGACAGGGGGTTCCTACGAGCAGTACTTC
-	TRBJ2-3	few	TRBV5-1	CASSLQAASTDTQYF	TGCGCCAGCAGCTTGCAGGCAGCTAGCACAGATACGCAGTATTTT
-	TRBJ2-7	many	TRBV6-2/TRBV6-3	CASSYSAGYEQYF	TGTGCCAGCAGTTACTCGGCGGGCTACGAGCAGTACTTC
-	TRBJ2-1	-	TRBV28	CASSISPVNEQFF	TGTGCCAGCAGTATCAGCCCCGTCAATGAGCAGTTCTTC
TRBD2	TRBJ2-7	many	TRBV4-2	CASSQQRGLTYEQYF	TGTGCCAGCAGCCAACAGAGGGGACTAACCTACGAGCAGTACTTC
TRBD1	TRBJ2-4	many	TRBV27	CASIQSRDRGPKNIQYF	TGTGCCAGCATTCAATCCCGGGACAGGGGGCCCAAAAACATTCAGTACTTC
-	TRBJ1-2	-	TRBV5-1	CASRDEGNHGYTF	TGCGCCAGCCGGGACGAGGGGAACCATGGCTACACCTTC
TRBD2	TRBJ2-3	few	TRBV7-9	CASSLVASGNGDTQYF	TGTGCCAGCAGCTTAGTAGCTAGCGGGAATGGAGATACGCAGTATTTT
-	TRBJ1-2	few	TRBV7-8	CASSLDYLGGYTF	TGTGCCAGCAGCTTAGACTACTTGGGGGGCTACACCTTC
TRBD1	TRBJ2-2	-	TRBV10-3	CAISVDRMNTGELFF	TGTGCCATCAGTGTGGACAGGATGAACACCGGGGAGCTGTTTTTT
TRBD1	TRBJ2-1	-	TRBV6-1	CASSQTGPRQGLAGLPHNEQFF	TGTGCCAGCAGCCAAACGGGCCCTAGACAGGGGTTGGCCGGCCTTCCTCACAATGAGCAGTTCTTC
-	TRBJ2-1	few	TRBV27	CASSLSRGDEQFF	TGTGCCAGCAGTTTATCAAGGGGGGATGAGCAGTTCTTC
TRBD2	TRBJ2-1	few	TRBV2	CASRPLAGGKYNEQFF	TGTGCCAGCAGGCCACTAGCGGGAGGGAAGTACAATGAGCAGTTCTTC
-	TRBJ1-4	few	TRBV6-5	CASSRRQLRNEKLFF	TGTGCCAGCAGCCGGAGACAGCTCCGTAATGAAAAACTGTTTTTT
-	TRBJ2-1	many	TRBV4-1	CASSQAGPYNEQFF	TGCGCCAGCAGCCAAGCGGGGCCTTACAATGAGCAGTTCTTC
TRBD2	TRBJ2-3	-	TRBV7-9	CASSLEASGGDTQYF	TGTGCCAGCAGCTTGGAGGCTAGCGGCGGAGATACGCAGTATTTT